The clone carrying this TCR beta chain was recorded a few times. The V gene's germline CDR1 is MNHNS and CDR2 SASEGT. The V end lost 0 bases, the J end lost 0 bases, and 9 bases lay between the germline ends. The CDR3 is made up of 16 amino acids. These data originate in a study of shared clonotypes between healthy human individuals. Deep-level running was used for the assay. This table comes from immunoSEQ multiplex PCR, and its TCRdb copy is limited to in-frame clones, with some not included. The sample lists about 1.1 million clones; 75% to 85% were seen once. The origin of this receptor is a man aged 18 to 30 in good health. Some clones in this sample may be carry-over from other donors' samples. Sequenced input: memory CD4+ T cells from PBMCs. Stated subset: CD45RA-negative fraction. The V gene is TRBV6-1, the J gene TRBJ1-5; D unclear. The CDR3 bases are TGTGCCAGCAGTGAAGCGTCCGGGTATAGCAATCAGCCCCAGCATTTT. It encodes CASSEASGYSNQPQHF.